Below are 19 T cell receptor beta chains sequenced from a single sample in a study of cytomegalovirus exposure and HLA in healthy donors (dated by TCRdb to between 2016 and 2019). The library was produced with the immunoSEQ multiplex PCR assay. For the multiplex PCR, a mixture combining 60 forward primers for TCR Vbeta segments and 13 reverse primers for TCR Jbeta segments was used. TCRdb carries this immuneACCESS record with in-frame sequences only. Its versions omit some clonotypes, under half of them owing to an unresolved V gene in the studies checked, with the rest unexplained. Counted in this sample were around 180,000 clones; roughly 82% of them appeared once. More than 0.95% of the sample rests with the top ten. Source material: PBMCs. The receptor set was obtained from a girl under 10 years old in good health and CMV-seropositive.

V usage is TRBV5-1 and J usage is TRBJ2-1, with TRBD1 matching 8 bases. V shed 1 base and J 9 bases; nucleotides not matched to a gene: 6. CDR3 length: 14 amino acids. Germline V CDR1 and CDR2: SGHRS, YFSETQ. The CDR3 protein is CASSLRQGAGEQFF. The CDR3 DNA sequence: TGCGCCAGCAGCTTGCGGCAGGGGGCCGGTGAGCAGTTCTTC. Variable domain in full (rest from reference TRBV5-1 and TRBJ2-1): KAGVTQTPRYLIKTRGQQVTLSCSPISGHRSVSWYQQTPGQGLQFLFEYFSETQRNKGNFPGRFSGRQFSNSRSEMNVSTLELGDSALYLCASSLRQGAGEQFFGPGTRLTVL.

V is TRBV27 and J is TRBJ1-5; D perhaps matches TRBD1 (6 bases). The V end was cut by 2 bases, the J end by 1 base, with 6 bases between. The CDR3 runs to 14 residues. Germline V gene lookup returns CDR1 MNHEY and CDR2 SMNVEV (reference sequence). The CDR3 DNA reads TGTGCCAGCAGTTTACAGGGGAGCAATCAGCCCCAGCATTTT. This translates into CASSLQGSNQPQHF.

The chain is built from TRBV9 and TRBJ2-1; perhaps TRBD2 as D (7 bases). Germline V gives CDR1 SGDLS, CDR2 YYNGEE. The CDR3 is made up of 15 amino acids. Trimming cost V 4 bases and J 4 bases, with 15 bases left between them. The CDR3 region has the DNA TGTGCCAGCAGCCCTCAAGCGGGGACATACAATGAGCAGTTCTTC. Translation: CASSPQAGTYNEQFF.

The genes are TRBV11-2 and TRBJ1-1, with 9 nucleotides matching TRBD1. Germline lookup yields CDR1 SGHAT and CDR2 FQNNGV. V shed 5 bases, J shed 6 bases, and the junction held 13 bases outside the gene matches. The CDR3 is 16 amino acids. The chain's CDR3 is CASSIWGQGRVSEAFF. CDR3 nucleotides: TGTGCCAGCAGCATCTGGGGACAGGGTAGGGTATCTGAAGCTTTCTTT.

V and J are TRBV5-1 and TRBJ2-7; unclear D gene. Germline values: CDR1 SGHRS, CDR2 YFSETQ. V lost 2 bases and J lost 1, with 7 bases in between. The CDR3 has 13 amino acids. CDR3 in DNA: TGCGCCAGCAGCTTAACGACTTCCTACGAGCAGTACTTC. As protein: CASSLTTSYEQYF.

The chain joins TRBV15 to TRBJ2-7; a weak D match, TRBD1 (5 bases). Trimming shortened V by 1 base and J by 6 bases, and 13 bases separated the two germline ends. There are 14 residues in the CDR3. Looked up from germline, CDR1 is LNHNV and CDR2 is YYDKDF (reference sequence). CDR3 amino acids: CATSRVNRPSEQYF. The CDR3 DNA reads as TGTGCCACCAGCAGAGTTAACAGGCCGAGCGAGCAGTACTTC. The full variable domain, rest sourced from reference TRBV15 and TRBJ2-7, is DAMVIQNPRYQVTQFGKPVTLSCSQTLNHNVMYWYQQKSSQAPKLLFHYYDKDFNNEADTPDNFQSRRPNTSFCFLDIRSPGLGDTAMYLCATSRVNRPSEQYFGPGTRLTVT.

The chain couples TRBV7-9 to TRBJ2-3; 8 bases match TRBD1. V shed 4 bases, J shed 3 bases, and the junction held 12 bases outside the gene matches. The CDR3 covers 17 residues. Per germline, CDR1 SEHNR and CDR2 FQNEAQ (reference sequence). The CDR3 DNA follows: TGTGCCAGCAGCTCCCGGGACAGGAGGGGTGGTACAGATACGCAGTATTTT. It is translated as CASSSRDRRGGTDTQYF.

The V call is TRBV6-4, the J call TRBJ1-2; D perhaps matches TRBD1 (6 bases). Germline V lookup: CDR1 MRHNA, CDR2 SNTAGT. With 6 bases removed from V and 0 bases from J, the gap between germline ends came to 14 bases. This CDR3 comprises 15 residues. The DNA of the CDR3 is TGTGCCAGCAGGGCTCGGGACATAGCTAACTATGGCTACACCTTC. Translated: CASRARDIANYGYTF.

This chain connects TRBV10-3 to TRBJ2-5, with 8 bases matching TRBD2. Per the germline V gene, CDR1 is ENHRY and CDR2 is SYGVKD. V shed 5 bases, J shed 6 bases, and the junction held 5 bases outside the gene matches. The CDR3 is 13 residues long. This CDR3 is CAISNVAGKTQYF. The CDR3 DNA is TGTGCCATCAGTAACGTAGCGGGAAAGACCCAGTACTTC.

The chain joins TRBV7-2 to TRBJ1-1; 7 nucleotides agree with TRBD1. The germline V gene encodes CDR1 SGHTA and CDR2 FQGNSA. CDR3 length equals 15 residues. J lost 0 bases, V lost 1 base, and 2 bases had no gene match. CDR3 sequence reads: CASSLVGTVNTEAFF. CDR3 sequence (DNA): TGTGCCAGCAGCTTAGTCGGGACAGTGAACACTGAAGCTTTCTTT.

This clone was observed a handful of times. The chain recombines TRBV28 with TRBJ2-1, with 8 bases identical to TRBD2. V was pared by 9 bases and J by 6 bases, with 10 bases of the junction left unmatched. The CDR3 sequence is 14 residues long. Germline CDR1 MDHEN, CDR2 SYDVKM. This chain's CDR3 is CASQSGGPTNEQFF. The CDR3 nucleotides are TGTGCCAGTCAGTCGGGAGGGCCCACCAATGAGCAGTTCTTC.

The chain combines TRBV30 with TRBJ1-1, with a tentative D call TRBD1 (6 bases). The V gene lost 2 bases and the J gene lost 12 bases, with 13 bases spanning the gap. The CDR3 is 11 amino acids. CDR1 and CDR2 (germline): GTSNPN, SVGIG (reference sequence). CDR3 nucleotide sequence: TGTGCCTGGAGTCCCTCAGGGGAAACTTTCTTT. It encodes CAWSPSGETFF.

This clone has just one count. The CDR3 loop reads CASTGPTLQLVDTQYF. The CDR3 nucleotides read TGTGCCAGCACGGGTCCGACCCTTCAACTAGTGGATACGCAGTATTTT. This chain links TRBV25-1 with TRBJ2-3, with D possibly TRBD2 on 5 matching bases. Trimming cost V 7 bases and J 6 bases, with 23 bases left between them. The germline V gene has CDR1 MGHDK and CDR2 SYGVNS. The CDR3 totals 16 residues.

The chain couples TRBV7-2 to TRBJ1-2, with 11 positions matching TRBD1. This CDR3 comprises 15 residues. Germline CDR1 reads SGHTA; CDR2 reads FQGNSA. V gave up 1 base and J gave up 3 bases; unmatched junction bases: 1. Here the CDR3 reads CASSLGTGGDYGYTF. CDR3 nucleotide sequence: TGTGCCAGCAGCTTAGGGACAGGGGGCGACTATGGCTACACCTTC.

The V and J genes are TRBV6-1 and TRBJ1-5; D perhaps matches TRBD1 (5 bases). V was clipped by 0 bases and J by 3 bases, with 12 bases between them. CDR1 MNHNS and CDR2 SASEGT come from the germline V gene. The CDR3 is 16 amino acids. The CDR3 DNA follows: TGTGCCAGCAGTGAAGCGCTGGGACTCTTCAATCAGCCCCAGCATTTT. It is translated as CASSEALGLFNQPQHF.

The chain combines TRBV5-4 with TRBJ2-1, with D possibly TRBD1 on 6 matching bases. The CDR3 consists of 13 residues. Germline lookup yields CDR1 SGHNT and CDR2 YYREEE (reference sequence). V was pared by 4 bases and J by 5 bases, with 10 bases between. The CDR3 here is CASSIQGHNEQFF. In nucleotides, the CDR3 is TGTGCCAGCAGCATTCAGGGGCACAATGAGCAGTTCTTC.

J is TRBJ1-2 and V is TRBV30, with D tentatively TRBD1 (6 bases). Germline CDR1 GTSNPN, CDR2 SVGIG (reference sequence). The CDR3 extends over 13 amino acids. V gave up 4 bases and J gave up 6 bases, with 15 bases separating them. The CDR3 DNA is TGTGCCTGGACCGTAGGGGGAGGGGATGGCTACACCTTC. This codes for CAWTVGGGDGYTF. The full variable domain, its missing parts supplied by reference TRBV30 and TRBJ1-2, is SQTIHQWPATLVQPVGSPLSLECTVEGTSNPNLYWYRQAAGRGLQLLFYSVGIGQISSEVPQNLSASRPQDRQFILSSKKLLLSDSGFYLCAWTVGGGDGYTFGSGTRLTVV.

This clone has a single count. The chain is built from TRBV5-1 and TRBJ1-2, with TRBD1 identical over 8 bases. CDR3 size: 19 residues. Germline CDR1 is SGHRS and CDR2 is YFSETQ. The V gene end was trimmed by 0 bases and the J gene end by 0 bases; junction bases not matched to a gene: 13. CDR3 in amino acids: CASSLDNPGQVSPNYGYTF. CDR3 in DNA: TGCGCCAGCAGCTTGGATAACCCGGGACAGGTATCCCCTAACTATGGCTACACCTTC.

CDR3 in DNA: TGTGCCACCAGCAGAGTCGACTCTAGCAATCAGCCCCAGCATTTT. It codes for CATSRVDSSNQPQHF. V usage is TRBV15 and J usage is TRBJ1-5; D unclear. Trimming took 1 base from V and 0 from J, leaving 7 bases between them. The CDR3 has 15 residues. Looked up from germline, CDR1 is LNHNV and CDR2 is YYDKDF (reference sequence).